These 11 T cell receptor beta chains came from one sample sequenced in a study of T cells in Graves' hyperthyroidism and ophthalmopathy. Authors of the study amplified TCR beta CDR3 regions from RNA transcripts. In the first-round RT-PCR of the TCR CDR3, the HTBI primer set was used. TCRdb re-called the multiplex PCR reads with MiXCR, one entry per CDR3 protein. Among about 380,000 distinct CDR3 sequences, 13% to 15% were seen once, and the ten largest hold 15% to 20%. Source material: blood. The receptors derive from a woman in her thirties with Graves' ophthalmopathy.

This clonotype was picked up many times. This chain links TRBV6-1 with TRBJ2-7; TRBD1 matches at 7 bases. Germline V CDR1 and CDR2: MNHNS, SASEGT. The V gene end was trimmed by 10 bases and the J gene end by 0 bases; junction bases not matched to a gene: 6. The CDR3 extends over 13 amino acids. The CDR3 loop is CATKQGSSYEQYF. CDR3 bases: TGTGCCACCAAACAGGGGAGCTCCTACGAGCAGTACTTC.

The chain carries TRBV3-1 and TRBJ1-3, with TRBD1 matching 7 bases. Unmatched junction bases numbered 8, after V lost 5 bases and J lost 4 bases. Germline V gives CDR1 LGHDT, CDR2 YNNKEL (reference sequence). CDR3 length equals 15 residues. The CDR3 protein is CASSGTGAKGNTIYF. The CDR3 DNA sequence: TGTGCCAGCAGCGGAACAGGGGCGAAGGGAAACACCATATATTTT.

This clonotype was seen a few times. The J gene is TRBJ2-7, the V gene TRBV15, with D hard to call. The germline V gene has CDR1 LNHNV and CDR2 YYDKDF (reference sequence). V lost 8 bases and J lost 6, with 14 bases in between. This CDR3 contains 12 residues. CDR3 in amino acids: CATGDWRSEQYF. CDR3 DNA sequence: TGTGCCACCGGGGATTGGCGAAGCGAGCAGTACTTC.

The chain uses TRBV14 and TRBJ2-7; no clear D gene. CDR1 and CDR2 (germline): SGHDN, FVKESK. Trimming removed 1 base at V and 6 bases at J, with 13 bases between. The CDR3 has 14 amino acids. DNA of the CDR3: TGTGCCAGCAGCCAAGCCGGGTTGGTAGGCGAGCAGTACTTC. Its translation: CASSQAGLVGEQYF. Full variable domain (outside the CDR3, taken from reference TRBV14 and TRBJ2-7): EAGVTQFPSHSVIEKGQTVTLRCDPISGHDNLYWYRRVMGKEIKFLLHFVKESKQDESGMPNNRFLAERTGGTYSTLKVQPAELEDSGVYFCASSQAGLVGEQYFGPGTRLTVT.

CDR3 bases: TGTGCCACCAGTGACCGGGACAGGGGGCGTACCGGGGAGCTGTTTTTT. Protein sequence: CATSDRDRGRTGELFF. The V gene is TRBV24-1, the J gene TRBJ2-2; the match to TRBD1 covers 12 bases. The CDR3 contains 16 residues. The ends lost 4 bases at V and 5 bases at J; junction bases unmatched: 4. From germline, CDR1 is KGHDR and CDR2 SFDVKD.

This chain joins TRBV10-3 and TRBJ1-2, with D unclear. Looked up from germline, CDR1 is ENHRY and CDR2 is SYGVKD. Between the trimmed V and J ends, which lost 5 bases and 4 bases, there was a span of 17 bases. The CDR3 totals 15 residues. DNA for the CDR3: TGTGCCATCAGTCAGGACTCAAAAGCGGGCTATGGCTACACCTTC. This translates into CAISQDSKAGYGYTF.

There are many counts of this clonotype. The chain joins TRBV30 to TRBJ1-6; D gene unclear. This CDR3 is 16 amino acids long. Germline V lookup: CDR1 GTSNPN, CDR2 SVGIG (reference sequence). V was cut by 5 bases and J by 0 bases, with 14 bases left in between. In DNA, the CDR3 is TGTGCCTGGGGGAGCCCAGAATCCTCCTATAATTCACCCCTCCACTTT. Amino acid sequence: CAWGSPESSYNSPLHF.

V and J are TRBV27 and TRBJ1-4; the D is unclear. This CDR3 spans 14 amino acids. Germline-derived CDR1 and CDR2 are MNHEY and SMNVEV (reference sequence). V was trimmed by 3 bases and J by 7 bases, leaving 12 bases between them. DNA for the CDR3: TGTGCCAGCAGTTTTTCAGCAAGTAGTGAAAAACTGTTTTTT. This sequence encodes CASSFSASSEKLFF.

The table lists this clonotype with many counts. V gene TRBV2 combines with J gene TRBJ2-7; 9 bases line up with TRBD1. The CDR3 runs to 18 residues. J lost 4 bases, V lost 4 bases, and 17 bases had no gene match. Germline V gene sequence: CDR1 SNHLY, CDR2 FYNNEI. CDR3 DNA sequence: TGTGCCAGCAGTGGTTCACAGGGGGCGGCTAGCCGAATATACGAGCAGTACTTC. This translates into CASSGSQGAASRIYEQYF.

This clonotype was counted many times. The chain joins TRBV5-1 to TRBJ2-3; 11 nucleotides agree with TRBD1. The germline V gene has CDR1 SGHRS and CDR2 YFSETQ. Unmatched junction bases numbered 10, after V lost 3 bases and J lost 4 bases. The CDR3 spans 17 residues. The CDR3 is CASSWTGGLSFADTQYF. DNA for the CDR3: TGCGCCAGCAGCTGGACAGGGGGCCTCTCCTTTGCAGATACGCAGTATTTT.

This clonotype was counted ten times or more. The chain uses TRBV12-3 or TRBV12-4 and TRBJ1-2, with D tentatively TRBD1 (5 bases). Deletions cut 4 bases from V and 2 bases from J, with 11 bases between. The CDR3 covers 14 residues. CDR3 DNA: TGTGCCAGCAGTTCCCAGGGACGAAACTATGGCTACACCTTC. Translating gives CASSSQGRNYGYTF.